This entry describes one TCR beta chain. The method was immunoSEQ multiplex PCR; TCRdb's version includes in-frame clones alone and lacks a portion of them. The sample shows tens of thousands of clones, around 89% of them seen only once. The data stem from a study of T cell changes during pregnancy in multiple sclerosis. The receptor was isolated from a female donor with multiple sclerosis, enrolled in a pregnancy study. Specimen: CD4+ T cells from peripheral blood mononuclear cells, collected in the second trimester of pregnancy.

In nucleotides, the CDR3 is TGTGCCAGCAGCTACTACTCCTACGAGCAGTACTTC. Its translation: CASSYYSYEQYF. The chain employs TRBV5-4 and TRBJ2-7; unclear D gene. CDR3 length equals 12 residues. CDR1 and CDR2 from the germline V gene are SGHNT and YYREEE (reference sequence). Trimming pared 3 bases from V and 0 bases from J, leaving 4 bases between.